The 22 T cell receptor beta chains given below trace back to one sample, sequenced in a study of technical replicates of blood from several donors. The protocol was immunoSEQ multiplex PCR, while the TCRdb copy is restricted to in-frame clones and leaves out a portion. This sample has tens of thousands of clones, with around 92% found just once. Sequenced sample: T cells isolated from PBMCs. The receptors come from a human donor in good health.

This clone was seen a handful of times. The rearrangement uses TRBV19 and TRBJ1-5; the D gene is possibly TRBD1 (5 bases). CDR1 and CDR2 from the germline V gene are LNHDA and SQIVND (reference sequence). This CDR3 has 14 residues. Trimming stripped 8 bases from V and 3 bases from J, with 14 bases between. The DNA of the CDR3 is TGTGCCAGTGGTGCGGGGCTGGTCAATCAGCCCCAGCATTTT. Its protein is CASGAGLVNQPQHF.

The V and J genes are TRBV7-8 and TRBJ2-1, with D possibly TRBD2 on 5 matching bases. Looked up from germline, CDR1 is SGHVS and CDR2 is FQNEAQ. The CDR3 contains 16 residues. Deletions cut 3 bases from V and 4 bases from J, with 16 bases between. The CDR3 reads CASSFKGSVKYNEQFF. CDR3 sequence (DNA): TGTGCCAGCAGCTTCAAAGGTAGCGTTAAGTACAATGAGCAGTTCTTC.

This CDR3 reads CASRNALDRGDNYGYTF. In DNA form, the CDR3 reads TGCGCCAGCAGGAATGCCCTAGACAGGGGGGACAACTATGGCTACACCTTC. The chain combines TRBV10-2 with TRBJ1-2, with 9 bases that match TRBD1. This CDR3 comprises 17 residues. The V segment lost 6 bases and the J segment 2 bases; nucleotides outside the gene matches: 13. Germline V gene lookup returns CDR1 WSHSY and CDR2 SAAADI.

This clone has just one count. This rearrangement joins TRBV2 to TRBJ2-1; D uncertain. The CDR3 is 12 residues long. The germline CDR1 and CDR2 sequences are SNHLY and FYNNEI. V lost 4 bases and J lost 7, with 8 bases in between. The CDR3 coding sequence is TGTGCCAGCAGTGCTACTCGGAATGAGCAGTTCTTC. This encodes CASSATRNEQFF.

The chain combines TRBV5-1 with TRBJ1-3; D might be TRBD1 (5 bases). This CDR3 comprises 14 residues. V was clipped by 1 base and J by 5 bases, with 10 bases between them. CDR1 and CDR2 from the germline V gene are SGHRS and YFSETQ. DNA for the CDR3: TGCGCCAGCAGCTTGATGGACAACCGAAACACCATATATTTT. It specifies CASSLMDNRNTIYF.

This chain connects TRBV29-1 to TRBJ1-1; unclear D gene. The CDR3 is 12 amino acids. Germline CDR1 SQVTM, CDR2 ANQGSEA. Trimming took 4 bases from V and 6 from J, leaving 12 bases between them. The CDR3 sequence is CSVGNAGAEAFF. The CDR3 DNA is TGCAGCGTTGGGAACGCGGGTGCTGAAGCTTTCTTT.

The chain links TRBV18 to TRBJ1-2, with no clear D. Germline lookup yields CDR1 KGHSH and CDR2 LQKENI. This CDR3 spans 15 amino acids. V was trimmed by 3 bases and J by 2 bases, leaving 13 bases between them. The CDR3 DNA reads TGTGCCAGCTCACCTGGACTACCGCAGAACTATGGCTACACCTTC. Translating it yields CASSPGLPQNYGYTF.

The V call is TRBV5-8, the J call TRBJ1-2; D perhaps matches TRBD1 (5 bases). From germline, CDR1 is SGHTS and CDR2 YDEGEE. This CDR3 is 16 amino acids long. Deletions cut 0 bases from V and 4 bases from J, with 16 bases between. Here the CDR3 reads CASSLEYTGGIYGYTF. CDR3 nucleotide sequence: TGTGCCAGCAGCTTGGAATATACCGGGGGAATCTATGGCTACACCTTC.

This chain links TRBV15 with TRBJ2-7; possible D gene TRBD1, 5 bases. Deletions cut 0 bases from V and 4 bases from J, with 16 bases between. The CDR3 extends over 16 amino acids. Germline V lookup: CDR1 LNHNV, CDR2 YYDKDF (reference sequence). DNA of the CDR3: TGTGCCACCAGCAGAGATCTGGGCGACAGAGCATACGAGCAGTACTTC. Its translation: CATSRDLGDRAYEQYF.

V is TRBV6-1 and J is TRBJ1-2, with TRBD1 identical over 8 bases. Germline V lookup: CDR1 MNHNS, CDR2 SASEGT. The ends lost 3 bases at V and 1 base at J; junction bases unmatched: 10. This CDR3 has 17 amino acids. CDR3 bases: TGTGCCAGCAGTGAGTCCGGACAGGGTTGGGGTAACTATGGCTACACCTTC. This gives the protein CASSESGQGWGNYGYTF.

This clone appeared a single time. J is TRBJ1-2 and V is TRBV28; no firm D call. Trimming stripped 8 bases from V and 8 bases from J, with 12 bases between. This CDR3 is 11 amino acids long. CDR1 MDHEN and CDR2 SYDVKM come from the germline V gene. This chain's CDR3 is CASSHSMGYTF. Written as DNA, the CDR3 is TGTGCCAGCTCCCACTCCATGGGCTACACCTTC.

The chain has TRBV9 and TRBJ1-2; D not resolved. CDR3 length equals 11 residues. V lost 0 bases to trimming and J lost 8 bases, with 5 bases between them. Germline loops: CDR1 SGDLS, CDR2 YYNGEE. The CDR3 loop is CASSVDQGYTF. In DNA form, the CDR3 reads TGTGCCAGCAGCGTAGATCAGGGCTACACCTTC.

The chain is built from TRBV5-6 and TRBJ2-5; a weak D match, TRBD2 (5 bases). Trimming took 6 bases from V and 7 from J, leaving 19 bases between them. The CDR3 covers 14 residues. Germline V lookup: CDR1 SGHDT, CDR2 YYEEEE. This CDR3 is CASTSFGGSGTQYF. The CDR3 nucleotides are TGTGCCAGCACCAGTTTTGGCGGAAGCGGGACCCAGTACTTC.

Only one count was recorded for this clone. This chain links TRBV19 with TRBJ2-7; TRBD1 might be the D (7 bases). From germline, CDR1 is LNHDA and CDR2 SQIVND (reference sequence). The CDR3 is 15 amino acids. With 7 bases removed from V and 5 bases from J, the gap between germline ends came to 21 bases. The CDR3 DNA reads TGTGCCAGTACCCTACAGGCAGGGGGGAATGACGAGCAGTACTTC. Translated, it gives CASTLQAGGNDEQYF.

This sequence joins TRBV4-2 and TRBJ1-4; D possibly corresponds to TRBD1 (6 bases). In germline, CDR1 is LGHNA, CDR2 YNFKEQ. This CDR3 spans 14 amino acids. Trimming removed 3 bases at V and 2 bases at J, with 7 bases between. This chain's CDR3 is CASSHRGTNEKLFF. Here the CDR3 DNA reads TGTGCCAGCAGCCATAGGGGGACTAATGAAAAACTGTTTTTT.

This clone was detected a few times. The chain combines TRBV20-1 with TRBJ1-1, with no clear D. This CDR3 contains 11 residues. V gave up 6 bases and J gave up 3 bases, with 8 bases separating them. The germline gives CDR1 DFQATT, CDR2 SNEGSKA (reference sequence). CDR3 protein: CSASADTEAFF. The CDR3 region has the DNA TGCAGTGCGTCGGCGGACACTGAAGCTTTCTTT.

The chain couples TRBV9 to TRBJ1-4, with 7 bases fitting TRBD1. This CDR3 region has 13 residues. CDR1 is SGDLS and CDR2 is YYNGEE in the germline V gene. Unmatched junction bases numbered 4, after V lost 5 bases and J lost 6 bases. The CDR3, as DNA: TGTGCCAGCAGTGAGGGGGCGGATGAAAAACTGTTTTTT. Residues: CASSEGADEKLFF.

V gene TRBV7-2 combines with J gene TRBJ2-7; 8 nucleotides match TRBD2. The J segment lost 4 bases and the V segment lost 6 bases, leaving 11 bases of the junction unmatched. This CDR3 has 15 residues. Germline CDR1 reads SGHTA; CDR2 reads FQGNSA. In DNA, the CDR3 is TGTGCCAGCAGTGGGAGCGGGAGTCTAAAGTACGAGCAGTACTTC. Translation: CASSGSGSLKYEQYF.

The chain uses TRBV4-1 and TRBJ2-5, with TRBD2 matching 7 bases. CDR3 length equals 17 residues. The germline V gene encodes CDR1 MGHRA and CDR2 YSYEKL. Trimming cost V 1 base and J 1 base; bases outside gene matches: 9. This CDR3 reads CASSQGGFGGGQETQYF. The DNA for the CDR3 is TGCGCCAGCAGCCAAGGAGGGTTTGGGGGGGGCCAAGAGACCCAGTACTTC.

This chain uses TRBV9 with TRBJ2-1; D remains unclear. The germline V gene has CDR1 SGDLS and CDR2 YYNGEE. Trimming stripped 0 bases from V and 7 bases from J, with 11 bases between. The CDR3 contains 14 residues. In nucleotides, the CDR3 is TGTGCCAGCAGCGTAGGTACTCCATGGAATGAGCAGTTCTTC. Protein product: CASSVGTPWNEQFF.

CDR3 region: CASSVGLAWTDTQYF. The CDR3 coding sequence is TGTGCCAGCAGCGTCGGGCTAGCGTGGACAGATACGCAGTATTTT. The rearrangement joins TRBV9 to TRBJ2-3; a weak D match, TRBD2 (6 bases). V was trimmed by 2 bases and J by 3 bases, leaving 13 bases between them. This CDR3 has 15 residues. Germline assignment: CDR1 SGDLS and CDR2 YYNGEE.

The rearrangement links TRBV7-6 to TRBJ2-7; D might be TRBD2 (5 bases). V gave up 5 bases and J gave up 1 base, with 9 bases separating them. This CDR3 has 13 residues. The germline V gene has CDR1 SGHVS and CDR2 FNYEAQ. CDR3 residues: CASSPRGSYEQYF. CDR3 sequence (DNA): TGTGCCAGCAGCCCCCGGGGTTCCTACGAGCAGTACTTC.